Listed here are 28 T cell receptor beta chains from one sample, sequenced in a study of T cell clones after liver transplantation. The method was immunoSEQ multiplex PCR; TCRdb's version includes in-frame clones alone and lacks a portion of them. The data show 80,000 or so clones, 82% seen once. The sample here was CD4+ T cells from blood, taken 45 to 46 months after liver transplant. These receptor sequences come from a human patient who received a liver transplant. Among the T cells, some may be from the graft donor.

The chain joins TRBV10-1 to TRBJ1-1; D unclear. CDR3 length equals 13 residues. Trimming took off 3 bases at V and 0 bases at J, with 5 bases between the two ends. CDR1 is WNHNN and CDR2 is SYGVQD in the germline V gene (reference sequence). CDR3 in amino acids: CASSEHMNTEAFF. The DNA of the CDR3 is TGCGCCAGCAGTGAACACATGAACACTGAAGCTTTCTTT.

This chain joins TRBV5-1 and TRBJ2-1; D is unclear. The V end lost 0 bases, the J end lost 10 bases, and 8 bases lay between the germline ends. Germline assignment: CDR1 SGHRS and CDR2 YFSETQ. The CDR3 loop spans 12 amino acids. CDR3 residues: CASSLGLTEQFF. CDR3 DNA: TGCGCCAGCAGCTTGGGATTGACCGAGCAGTTCTTC.

The table lists this clone with a few counts. J is TRBJ2-2 and V is TRBV30, with 9 bases aligning to TRBD1. The CDR3 length is 15 residues. The junction had 2 bases not matched to a gene; V was cut back by 0 bases and J by 3 bases. Germline CDR1 reads GTSNPN; CDR2 reads SVGIG (reference sequence). The DNA for the CDR3 is TGTGCCTGGAGTGTACGGGACAGGGACACCGGGGAGCTGTTTTTT. This encodes CAWSVRDRDTGELFF.

The V gene is TRBV10-3, the J gene TRBJ1-5; 8 bases match TRBD1. V was clipped by 10 bases and J by 2 bases; unmatched bases: 10. The germline gives CDR1 ENHRY, CDR2 SYGVKD. This CDR3 is built from 15 residues. The CDR3 reads CATGDRGAGNQPQHF. CDR3 in DNA: TGTGCCACCGGAGACAGGGGTGCGGGCAATCAGCCCCAGCATTTT.

This clone was seen a few times. In DNA, the CDR3 is TGTGCCAGCAGTTCCCCGACAGGATATAGCAATCAGCCCCAGCATTTT. Protein product: CASSSPTGYSNQPQHF. V usage is TRBV28 and J usage is TRBJ1-5, with a possible D match to TRBD1 (6 bases). V was shortened by 4 bases and J by 0 bases, with 13 bases between the two germline ends. Germline-derived CDR1 and CDR2 are MDHEN and SYDVKM. The CDR3 length is 16 residues.

The chain combines TRBV11-2 with TRBJ1-5; D perhaps matches TRBD1 (6 bases). The CDR3 is made up of 15 amino acids. Trimming took 5 bases from V and 3 from J, leaving 14 bases between them. Germline CDR1 is SGHAT and CDR2 is FQNNGV. The CDR3 coding sequence is TGTGCCAGCAGCCCTGCTACAGGGTTCAATCAGCCCCAGCATTTT. The encoded protein is CASSPATGFNQPQHF.

This chain joins TRBV2 and TRBJ2-1; the D is unclear. This CDR3 comprises 12 residues. The V gene lost 1 base and the J gene lost 15 bases, with 13 bases spanning the gap. Germline V CDR1 and CDR2: SNHLY, FYNNEI. The CDR3: CASSEEPLRLFF. The CDR3 coding sequence is TGTGCCAGCAGTGAAGAGCCACTCCGACTGTTCTTC.

This sequence joins TRBV28 and TRBJ2-7, with 7 bases matching TRBD1. The trim removed 5 bases at V and 2 bases at J, leaving 6 bases unmatched. CDR1 is MDHEN and CDR2 is SYDVKM in the germline V gene. CDR3 length: 14 residues. CDR3 sequence reads: CASSIPQGPYEQYF. For the CDR3, the DNA is TGTGCCAGCAGTATCCCACAGGGGCCCTACGAGCAGTACTTC.

The chain links TRBV28 to TRBJ2-5, with D tentatively TRBD1 (6 bases). Between the trimmed V and J ends, which lost 5 bases and 3 bases, there was a span of 16 bases. Germline values: CDR1 MDHEN, CDR2 SYDVKM. This CDR3 has 15 amino acids. CDR3 region: CASSPRGRAEETQYF. The DNA of the CDR3 is TGTGCCAGCAGTCCCAGGGGCAGGGCTGAAGAGACCCAGTACTTC. Full variable domain (rest looked up from reference TRBV28 and TRBJ2-5): DVKVTQSSRYLVKRTGEKVFLECVQDMDHENMFWYRQDPGLGLRLIYFSYDVKMKEKGDIPEGYSVSREKKERFSLILESASTNQTSMYLCASSPRGRAEETQYFGPGTRLLVL.

The J gene is TRBJ2-4, the V gene TRBV6-6; 7 positions match TRBD2. V trimming: 6 bases; J trimming: 6 bases; junction bases outside the gene matches: 2. The CDR3 is 12 residues long. Germline CDR1 and CDR2: MNHNY and SVGAGI (reference sequence). The CDR3 loop is CASRGGSNIQYF. Here the CDR3 DNA reads TGTGCCAGCAGGGGGGGGTCAAACATTCAGTACTTC.

The rearrangement joins TRBV9 to TRBJ2-5, with 7 nucleotides matching TRBD2. The CDR3 loop spans 18 amino acids. Germline loops: CDR1 SGDLS, CDR2 YYNGEE. Trimming cost V 4 bases and J 4 bases; bases outside gene matches: 19. In DNA, the CDR3 is TGTGCCAGCAGCAACTCCCTGGGGGGGGAGGTGAGAGGAGAGACCCAGTACTTC. It is translated as CASSNSLGGEVRGETQYF.

The rearrangement joins TRBV7-9 to TRBJ1-1; 10 bases fit TRBD1. CDR3 size: 13 residues. Unmatched junction bases numbered 4, after V lost 6 bases and J lost 6 bases. Germline V gene sequence: CDR1 SEHNR, CDR2 FQNEAQ (reference sequence). CDR3 sequence (DNA): TGTGCCAGCAGTGGGACAGGGGTCCCTGAAGCTTTCTTT. This codes for CASSGTGVPEAFF.

The rearrangement links TRBV7-8 to TRBJ2-1; 13 bases line up with TRBD2. Germline lookup yields CDR1 SGHVS and CDR2 FQNEAQ. CDR3 length: 19 amino acids. The V gene end was trimmed by 6 bases and the J gene end by 2 bases; junction bases not matched to a gene: 13. The CDR3 is CASRPSGLAGLGTYNEQFF. CDR3 coding DNA: TGTGCCAGCAGACCTTCGGGACTAGCGGGATTGGGGACCTACAATGAGCAGTTCTTC.

This clone was counted a few times. The chain carries TRBV9 and TRBJ2-2, with D maybe TRBD2 (6 bases). Trimming took off 0 bases at V and 1 base at J, with 10 bases between the two ends. Germline lookup yields CDR1 SGDLS and CDR2 YYNGEE. This CDR3 spans 16 amino acids. The CDR3 reads CASSVVGSRNTGELFF. In nucleotides, the CDR3 is TGTGCCAGCAGCGTAGTCGGGAGCCGGAACACCGGGGAGCTGTTTTTT.

This sequence joins TRBV7-9 and TRBJ2-6; D is undetermined. From germline, CDR1 is SEHNR and CDR2 FQNEAQ (reference sequence). The CDR3 is 14 amino acids. The germline V and J ends were trimmed by 6 bases and 3 bases, with 9 bases remaining between them. The chain's CDR3 is CASSSRNGANVLTF. In DNA form, the CDR3 reads TGTGCCAGCAGTTCGCGTAATGGGGCCAACGTCCTGACTTTC. Full variable domain (outside the CDR3, taken from reference TRBV7-9 and TRBJ2-6): DTGVSQNPRHKITKRGQNVTFRCDPISEHNRLYWYRQTLGQGPEFLTYFQNEAQLEKSRLLSDRFSAERPKGSFSTLEIQRTEQGDSAMYLCASSSRNGANVLTFGAGSRLTVL.

V gene TRBV4-2 combines with J gene TRBJ2-5, with 8 bases fitting TRBD2. J lost 4 bases, V lost 7 bases, and 5 bases had no gene match. Germline CDR1 LGHNA, CDR2 YNFKEQ. This CDR3 region has 13 residues. The chain's CDR3 is CASTLSGRETQYF. In nucleotides, the CDR3 is TGTGCCAGCACCCTCAGCGGGAGAGAGACCCAGTACTTC.

This chain connects TRBV18 to TRBJ1-6; 11 bases align to TRBD1. After removal of 2 bases from V and 7 bases from J, the junction contained 4 bases not matched to a gene. The germline CDR1 and CDR2 sequences are KGHSH and LQKENI. CDR3 size: 16 residues. In DNA, the CDR3 is TGTGCCAGCTCACCAGGGGACAGGGGGAGAAATTCACCCCTCCACTTT. This sequence encodes CASSPGDRGRNSPLHF.

The chain combines TRBV18 with TRBJ2-7, with D possibly being TRBD2 (6 bases). Germline loops: CDR1 KGHSH, CDR2 LQKENI. V dropped 4 bases and J dropped 0 bases, with 16 bases sitting between them. The CDR3 totals 16 residues. This CDR3 reads CASSLGGVGSSYEQYF. The CDR3 nucleotides read TGTGCCAGCTCACTTGGCGGGGTGGGGAGCTCCTACGAGCAGTACTTC.

The rearrangement uses TRBV30 and TRBJ2-7; a weak D match, TRBD1 (5 bases). There are 13 residues in the CDR3. CDR1 and CDR2 from the germline V gene are GTSNPN and SVGIG (reference sequence). Trimming cost V 6 bases and J 0 bases, with 12 bases left between them. In DNA form, the CDR3 reads TGTGCCTGCCGTACAGGATTCTCCTACGAGCAGTACTTC. Its translation: CACRTGFSYEQYF.

The V gene is TRBV18, the J gene TRBJ1-1, with D uncertain. Trimming stripped 3 bases from V and 8 bases from J, with 10 bases between. Germline V CDR1 and CDR2: KGHSH, LQKENI. The CDR3 totals 12 residues. The CDR3: CASSPANSEAFF. DNA of the CDR3: TGTGCCAGCTCACCGGCGAATTCGGAAGCTTTCTTT.

V gene TRBV15 combines with J gene TRBJ1-5; D is perhaps TRBD1 (6 bases). The germline V gene has CDR1 LNHNV and CDR2 YYDKDF (reference sequence). With 0 bases removed from V and 6 bases from J, the gap between germline ends came to 21 bases. The CDR3 is 18 amino acids. This chain's CDR3 is CATSRDIGSQGISQPQHF. CDR3 sequence (DNA): TGTGCCACCAGCAGAGATATTGGGAGCCAGGGGATCAGTCAGCCCCAGCATTTT.

This clone was recorded many times. The chain couples TRBV28 to TRBJ1-5; 9 nucleotides agree with TRBD1. Trimming removed 5 bases from V and 6 bases from J; junction bases left unmatched: 8. The CDR3 loop spans 15 amino acids. Germline CDR1 and CDR2: MDHEN and SYDVKM. Here the CDR3 DNA reads TGTGCCAGCAGTCCCTGGGGACAGGGTGTTCAGCCCCAGCATTTT. Its protein product is CASSPWGQGVQPQHF.

This clone was seen a few times. J is TRBJ2-7 and V is TRBV27; tentative D call: TRBD1 (6 bases). This CDR3 has 17 residues. In germline, CDR1 is MNHEY, CDR2 SMNVEV (reference sequence). V was pared by 5 bases and J by 2 bases, with 22 bases between. The CDR3 sequence is CASSTLRGSLLPYEQYF. For the CDR3, the DNA is TGTGCCAGCAGTACCCTCAGGGGTTCGCTCCTCCCCTACGAGCAGTACTTC.

This rearrangement joins TRBV6-1 to TRBJ1-3; D is perhaps TRBD1 (6 bases). Per germline, CDR1 MNHNS and CDR2 SASEGT. The CDR3 sequence is 13 residues long. The V end lost 10 bases, the J end lost 4 bases, and 14 bases lay between the germline ends. The CDR3 region has the DNA TGTGCCACCCGGGGGGCTTACGGAAACACCATATATTTT. Protein: CATRGAYGNTIYF.

This clone has only one observation. The chain links TRBV6-5 to TRBJ2-1; TRBD2 matches 15 bases. Germline V lookup: CDR1 MNHEY, CDR2 SVGAGI. There are 15 residues in the CDR3. V was clipped by 6 bases and J by 7 bases; unmatched bases: 4. The CDR3 coding sequence is TGTGCCAGCAGCCCCGGGACTAGCGGGAGGAATGAGCAGTTCTTC. It translates to CASSPGTSGRNEQFF.

The J gene is TRBJ2-5, the V gene TRBV5-1; TRBD1 is a possible D gene (6 bases). The CDR3 extends over 15 amino acids. Looked up from germline, CDR1 is SGHRS and CDR2 is YFSETQ. V was pared by 4 bases and J by 2 bases, with 15 bases between. The CDR3 sequence is CASSPLVGQQETQYF. CDR3 coding DNA: TGCGCCAGCAGCCCCCTGGTTGGACAGCAAGAGACCCAGTACTTC. Filled out from reference TRBV5-1 and TRBJ2-5, the complete variable domain reads KAGVTQTPRYLIKTRGQQVTLSCSPISGHRSVSWYQQTPGQGLQFLFEYFSETQRNKGNFPGRFSGRQFSNSRSEMNVSTLELGDSALYLCASSPLVGQQETQYFGPGTRLLVL.

This clone was counted a few times. The V and J genes are TRBV7-8 and TRBJ1-3, with no clear D. With 2 bases removed from V and 2 bases from J, the gap between germline ends came to 7 bases. Germline values: CDR1 SGHVS, CDR2 FQNEAQ. The CDR3 contains 14 residues. This CDR3 reads CASSLTPTGNTIYF. In nucleotides, the CDR3 is TGTGCCAGCAGCTTAACTCCTACTGGAAACACCATATATTTT.

The genes are TRBV5-4 and TRBJ2-3, with 12 bases lining up with TRBD2. CDR3 size: 20 residues. V gave up 0 bases and J gave up 6 bases; unmatched junction bases: 17. Germline V gives CDR1 SGHNT, CDR2 YYREEE (reference sequence). CDR3 sequence (DNA): TGTGCCAGCAGCTTGGCCCTGCTAGCGGGAGGGCCAGGTGGGAGTGATACGCAGTATTTT. It encodes CASSLALLAGGPGGSDTQYF.